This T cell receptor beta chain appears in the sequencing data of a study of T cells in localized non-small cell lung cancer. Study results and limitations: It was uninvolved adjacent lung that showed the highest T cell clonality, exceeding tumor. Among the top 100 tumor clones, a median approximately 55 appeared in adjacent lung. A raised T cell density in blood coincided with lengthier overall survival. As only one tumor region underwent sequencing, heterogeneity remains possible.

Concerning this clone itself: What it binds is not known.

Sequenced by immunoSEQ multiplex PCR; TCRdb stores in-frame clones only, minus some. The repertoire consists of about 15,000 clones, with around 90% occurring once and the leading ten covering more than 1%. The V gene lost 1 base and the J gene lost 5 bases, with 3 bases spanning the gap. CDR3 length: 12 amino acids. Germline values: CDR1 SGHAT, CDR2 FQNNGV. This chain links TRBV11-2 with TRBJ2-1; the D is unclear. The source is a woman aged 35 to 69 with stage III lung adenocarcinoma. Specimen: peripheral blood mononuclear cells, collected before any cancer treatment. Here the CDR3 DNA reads TGTGCCAGCAGCTTAGGAGACAATGAGCAGTTCTTC. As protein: CASSLGDNEQFF.